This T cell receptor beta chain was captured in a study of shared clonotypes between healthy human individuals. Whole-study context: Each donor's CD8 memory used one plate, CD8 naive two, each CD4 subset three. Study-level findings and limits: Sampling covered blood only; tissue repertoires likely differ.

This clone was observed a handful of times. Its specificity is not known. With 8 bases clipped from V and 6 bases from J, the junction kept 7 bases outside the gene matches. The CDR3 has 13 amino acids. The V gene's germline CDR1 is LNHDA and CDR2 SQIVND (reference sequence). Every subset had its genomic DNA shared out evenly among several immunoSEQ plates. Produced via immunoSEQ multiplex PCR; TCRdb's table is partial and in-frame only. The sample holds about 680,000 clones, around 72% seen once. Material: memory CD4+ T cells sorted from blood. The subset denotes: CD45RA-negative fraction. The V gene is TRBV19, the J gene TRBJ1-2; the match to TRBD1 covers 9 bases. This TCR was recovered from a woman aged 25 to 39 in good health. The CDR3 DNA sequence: TGTGCCAGTTCGTTTCGGACAGGGGATGGCTACACCTTC. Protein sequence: CASSFRTGDGYTF.